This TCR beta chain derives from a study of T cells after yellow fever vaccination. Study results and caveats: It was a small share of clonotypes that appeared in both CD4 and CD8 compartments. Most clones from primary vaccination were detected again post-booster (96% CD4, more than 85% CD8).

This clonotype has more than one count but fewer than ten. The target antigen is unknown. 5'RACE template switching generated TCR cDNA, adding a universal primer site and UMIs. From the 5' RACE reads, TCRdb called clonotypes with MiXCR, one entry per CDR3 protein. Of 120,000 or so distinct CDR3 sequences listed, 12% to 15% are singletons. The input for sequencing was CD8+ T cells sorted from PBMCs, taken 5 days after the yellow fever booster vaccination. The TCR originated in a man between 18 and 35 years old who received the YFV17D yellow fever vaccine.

CDR3 amino acids: CASSPSVAGKVQPQHF. CDR3 nucleotide sequence: TGTGCCAGCAGCCCTTCAGTCGCCGGGAAGGTTCAGCCCCAGCATTTT. This rearrangement joins TRBV6-5 to TRBJ1-5, with D unresolved. CDR1 is MNHEY and CDR2 is SVGAGI in the germline V gene. This CDR3 comprises 16 residues. Trimming removed 6 bases at V and 6 bases at J, with 21 bases between.